This T cell receptor (beta chain) was obtained from a study of T cell clones after liver transplantation. V dropped 0 bases and J dropped 1 base, with 4 bases sitting between them. CDR1 SGHRS and CDR2 YFSETQ come from the germline V gene. CDR3 size: 14 residues. The repertoire was sequenced with immunoSEQ multiplex PCR; TCRdb's copy has only in-frame clones and lacks some. The sample has some 45,000 clones; roughly 84% are singletons. The sequence derives from a human patient who received a liver transplant. Some T cells may arise from the graft donor. This sample comprised CD4+ T cells from blood, obtained 24 months after liver transplant. The V call is TRBV5-1, the J call TRBJ1-4, with D unresolved. In DNA, the CDR3 is TGCGCCAGCAGCTTGGACAGAACTAATGAAAAACTGTTTTTT. It yields the protein CASSLDRTNEKLFF.